Listed here are 28 T cell receptor beta chains from one sample, sequenced in a study of metastatic and nonmetastatic thyroid tumors. Thyroid surgery was preceded by no treatment in any patient. With MiXCR, TCRdb called clones anew from the PCR reads. The repertoire holds about 16,000 clones, with around 29% as singletons. The sequenced sample was blood. Every receptor here comes from a female donor with papillary thyroid cancer or a benign thyroid nodule (not recorded which). Some clones in this sample may be carry-over from other donors' samples.

The CDR3 reads CASSLTGGTEAFF. CDR3 nucleotides: TGTGCCAGCAGCCTCACAGGGGGGACTGAAGCTTTCTTT. V is TRBV7-8 and J is TRBJ1-1; 8 bases align to TRBD1. V was clipped by 5 bases and J by 5 bases; unmatched bases: 4. The CDR3 consists of 13 residues. Germline V CDR1 and CDR2: SGHVS, FQNEAQ.

This clone was seen a handful of times. The CDR3 ends on some other residue instead of the conserved phenylalanine or tryptophan, so this is likely a read error. It is unclear where the CDR3 begins or ends on the DNA, so no DNA is shown, and the CDR3 is as TCRdb lists it. The J gene is TRBJ2-7, the V gene TRBV10-1; whether TRBD1, the table's D call, matches the DNA was not checked. Germline V gene sequence: CDR1 WNHNN, CDR2 SYGVQD (reference sequence). The CDR3 has 11 residues if both end residues are counted. CDR3: CASTVLAQAWG.

This clone ranks as medium-sized. V is TRBV28 and J is TRBJ2-7; TRBD1 is a possible D gene (6 bases). V was clipped by 5 bases and J by 2 bases, with 13 bases between them. Germline CDR1 and CDR2: MDHEN and SYDVKM. The CDR3 totals 14 residues. CDR3 sequence: CASSPADRTYEQYF. CDR3 bases: TGTGCCAGCAGTCCGGCCGACAGGACCTACGAGCAGTACTTC.

The V call is TRBV11-2, the J call TRBJ2-2; the D gene is possibly TRBD2 (6 bases). The germline CDR1 and CDR2 sequences are SGHAT and FQNNGV. V lost 5 bases and J lost 0, with 7 bases in between. The CDR3 contains 14 residues. In DNA, the CDR3 is TGTGCCAGCAGCAGGACTACGAACACCGGGGAGCTGTTTTTT. Protein product: CASSRTTNTGELFF.

This clone is medium-sized within its sample. The chain combines TRBV6-1 with TRBJ1-5; possible D gene TRBD1, 5 bases. Germline-derived CDR1 and CDR2 are MNHNS and SASEGT. The CDR3 has 11 residues. V was trimmed by 6 bases and J by 15 bases, leaving 15 bases between them. The CDR3 nucleotides are TGTGCCAGCAGGGGGCAGGGACCTGGGCATTTT. It codes for CASRGQGPGHF.

The V and J genes are TRBV7-2 and TRBJ2-5; weak D call: TRBD1 (5 bases). Per the germline V gene, CDR1 is SGHTA and CDR2 is FQGNSA. The CDR3 has 12 residues. V shed 6 bases and J shed 13 bases, with 18 bases lying between them. The CDR3 region has the DNA TGTACCAGCAGTACGCCGACAGCCACGCCGTACTTC. It yields the protein CTSSTPTATPYF.

For the CDR3, the DNA is TGTGCCAGCAGTTACGGGGCGCTACACTATGGCTACACCTTC. The encoded protein is CASSYGALHYGYTF. The V and J genes are TRBV6-2 or TRBV6-3 and TRBJ1-2; D is possibly TRBD1 (5 bases). The CDR3 length is 14 residues. From germline, CDR1 is MNHEY and CDR2 SVGEGT. V lost 2 bases, J lost 3 bases, and 10 bases lay in between.

Within the sample, this clone is medium-sized. The rearrangement links TRBV30 to TRBJ2-1, with 7 bases matching TRBD1. CDR3 size: 13 residues. Trimming cost V 4 bases and J 5 bases; bases outside gene matches: 5. Germline values: CDR1 GTSNPN, CDR2 SVGIG (reference sequence). CDR3 loop: CAWKRDSNNEQFF. Here the CDR3 DNA reads TGTGCCTGGAAAAGGGACAGCAACAATGAGCAGTTCTTC. The whole variable domain, remainder taken from reference TRBV30 and TRBJ2-1, is SQTIHQWPATLVQPVGSPLSLECTVEGTSNPNLYWYRQAAGRGLQLLFYSVGIGQISSEVPQNLSASRPQDRQFILSSKKLLLSDSGFYLCAWKRDSNNEQFFGPGTRLTVL.

This clone came up a few times. V gene TRBV6-1 combines with J gene TRBJ1-2; D is ambiguous. Germline CDR1 and CDR2: MNHNS and SASEGT. V was cut by 3 bases and J by 2 bases, with 13 bases left in between. CDR3 length: 15 residues. The CDR3 DNA is TGTGCCAGCAGTGATATGGCAGGAGGAAACTATGGCTACACCTTC. Its protein is CASSDMAGGNYGYTF.

In its sample, this clone was seen a few times. The chain has TRBV6-1 and TRBJ2-7, with D perhaps matching TRBD1 or TRBD2 (5 bases each). CDR3 length equals 12 residues. Trimming stripped 8 bases from V and 6 bases from J, with 14 bases between. Germline loops: CDR1 MNHNS, CDR2 SASEGT. CDR3 amino acids: CASRSSGTEQYF. The CDR3 bases are TGTGCCAGCCGAAGTTCCGGGACCGAGCAGTACTTC.

This chain links TRBV5-1 with TRBJ2-1, with TRBD2 identical over 12 bases. The V gene's germline CDR1 is SGHRS and CDR2 YFSETQ. The CDR3 spans 15 residues. Losses at the gene ends were 6 bases for V and 6 bases for J; bases not matched to a gene: 7. In DNA, the CDR3 is TGCGCCAGCACCTTCAGGACTAGCGGGACCAATGAGCAGTTCTTC. Protein product: CASTFRTSGTNEQFF.

As for this clone: This same CDR3 is encoded by further DNA sequences in the sample. The chain has TRBV30 and TRBJ2-5; possible D gene TRBD2, 7 bases. CDR3 size: 15 residues. Germline values: CDR1 GTSNPN, CDR2 SVGIG (reference sequence). V was cut by 0 bases and J by 7 bases, with 18 bases left in between. The chain's CDR3 is CAWSVKGGGVVTQYF. In DNA, the CDR3 is TGTGCCTGGAGTGTGAAAGGAGGGGGGGTTGTGACCCAGTACTTC.

There are a few counts of this clone. The chain links TRBV10-1 to TRBJ2-1, with 7 nucleotides matching TRBD2. The CDR3 covers 14 residues. CDR1 and CDR2 (germline): WNHNN, SYGVQD (reference sequence). Losses at the gene ends were 2 bases for V and 7 bases for J; bases not matched to a gene: 5. The CDR3 sequence is CASSELAEGNEQFF. CDR3 DNA sequence: TGCGCCAGCAGTGAGCTAGCGGAAGGTAATGAGCAGTTCTTC.

V usage is TRBV30 and J usage is TRBJ1-2, with 12 bases fitting TRBD1. V dropped 3 bases and J dropped 4; count of bases not matched to a gene: 18. The CDR3 consists of 19 residues. Germline loops: CDR1 GTSNPN, CDR2 SVGIG (reference sequence). The CDR3 spells CAWSRASTGTGGAGYGYTF. The CDR3 coding sequence is TGTGCCTGGAGCCGAGCATCCACCGGGACAGGGGGCGCGGGCTATGGCTACACCTTC.

This clone was observed a few times. The chain employs TRBV10-1 and TRBJ2-3; a weak D match, TRBD2 (6 bases). Per germline, CDR1 WNHNN and CDR2 SYGVQD (reference sequence). V lost 9 bases, J lost 1 base, and 14 bases lay in between. This CDR3 is 14 amino acids long. CDR3 DNA sequence: TGCGCCAGGGTGGAGGGACCTGGCACAGATACGCAGTATTTT. This gives the protein CARVEGPGTDTQYF.

In its sample, this clone was seen a few times. This rearrangement joins TRBV12-3 or TRBV12-4 to TRBJ2-1, with D perhaps matching TRBD2 (6 bases). Trimming pared 6 bases from V and 9 bases from J, leaving 18 bases between. The CDR3 totals 14 residues. The DNA of the CDR3 is TGTGCCAGCAGACTCGTTGGGGGGATGGTTGAGCAGTTCTTC. Encoded protein: CASRLVGGMVEQFF.

This clone was seen a few times. The limits of the CDR3 on the DNA are not certain, so only TCRdb's listed CDR3 is given. The rearrangement joins TRBV5-4 to TRBJ2-6; the D call TRBD1 from the table was never checked on the DNA. The germline gives CDR1 SGHNT, CDR2 YYREEE (reference sequence). The CDR3 is 18 residues long, ends included. The CDR3 loop is CASSFVGRGSSGANVLTF.

The gene calls are TRBV20-1 and TRBJ2-7, with 10 bases identical to TRBD2. V lost 3 bases, J lost 0 bases, and 8 bases stayed unmatched. Looked up from germline, CDR1 is DFQATT and CDR2 is SNEGSKA (reference sequence). This CDR3 has 16 amino acids. DNA of the CDR3: TGCAGTGCTAGCGGACTAGCGGAGACTTACTCCTACGAGCAGTACTTC. This encodes CSASGLAETYSYEQYF.

The V and J genes are TRBV15 and TRBJ2-7, with D unclear. Trimming pared 3 bases from V and 2 bases from J, leaving 8 bases between. Germline V gene data show CDR1 as LNHNV and CDR2 as YYDKDF (reference sequence). The CDR3 has 13 residues. Here the CDR3 reads CATSRTLTYEQYF. In nucleotides, the CDR3 is TGTGCCACCAGCAGGACCCTCACCTACGAGCAGTACTTC.

As concerns this clone: The junction shows a germline mismatch at one end, possibly a read error. The gene calls are TRBV10-3 and TRBJ2-7; D ambiguous. The CDR3 contains 13 residues. The germline CDR1 and CDR2 sequences are ENHRY and SYGVKD. DNA of the CDR3: TGTGCCCTCAGCCGTGACGTATCCTACGAGCAGTACTTC. Its translation: CALSRDVSYEQYF.

The chain is built from TRBV3-1 and TRBJ1-1, with TRBD1 as a possible D gene (5 bases). CDR3 length: 13 amino acids. Looked up from germline, CDR1 is LGHDT and CDR2 is YNNKEL (reference sequence). V lost 0 bases and J lost 9, with 11 bases in between. The DNA of the CDR3 is TGTGCCAGCAGCCAAGATGGGGGGACTAAAGCTTTCTTT. Translated, it gives CASSQDGGTKAFF.

This clone is deemed medium-sized. The V gene is TRBV7-3, the J gene TRBJ1-1; weak D call: TRBD1 (6 bases). V dropped 4 bases and J dropped 0 bases, with 9 bases sitting between them. CDR1 and CDR2 from the germline V gene are SGHTA and FQGTGA. The length of the CDR3 is 14 residues. The chain's CDR3 is CASSSTGMNTEAFF. The CDR3 nucleotides read TGTGCCAGCAGCTCGACAGGTATGAACACTGAAGCTTTCTTT.

The genes are TRBV20-1 and TRBJ2-3; weak D call: TRBD2 (6 bases). Germline-derived CDR1 and CDR2 are DFQATT and SNEGSKA (reference sequence). The CDR3 is 13 residues long. Trimming took off 4 bases at V and 2 bases at J, with 10 bases between the two ends. CDR3 loop: CSATGLSTDTQYF. The CDR3 nucleotides are TGCAGTGCTACGGGACTTTCCACAGATACGCAGTATTTT.

Relative to its sample, this clone is medium-sized. The chain uses TRBV24-1 and TRBJ2-3; D might be TRBD1 (7 bases). This CDR3 has 15 residues. V was trimmed by 3 bases and J by 4 bases, leaving 13 bases between them. Germline V gives CDR1 KGHDR, CDR2 SFDVKD. Here the CDR3 reads CATSDRGRGADTQYF. The CDR3 region has the DNA TGTGCCACCAGTGATAGGGGCAGGGGGGCAGATACGCAGTATTTT.

This clone was recorded at least ten times. J is TRBJ1-4 and V is TRBV3-1; 11 bases are a match to TRBD1. The CDR3 is 14 residues long. CDR1 LGHDT and CDR2 YNNKEL come from the germline V gene (reference sequence). The V segment lost 6 bases and the J segment 6 bases; nucleotides outside the gene matches: 3. CDR3 DNA sequence: TGTGCCAGCAGAGGACAGGGGGCATATGAAAAACTGTTTTTT. It codes for CASRGQGAYEKLFF.

In this sample, this clone is medium-sized. The chain recombines TRBV5-1 with TRBJ2-3, with 8 nucleotides matching TRBD1. The length of the CDR3 is 15 residues. Germline V gives CDR1 SGHRS, CDR2 YFSETQ. V was pared by 2 bases and J by 4 bases, with 6 bases of the junction left unmatched. CDR3 in DNA: TGCGCCAGCAGCTTAGGACAGGGAAGGGCAGATACGCAGTATTTT. Protein sequence: CASSLGQGRADTQYF.

This clone was counted between two and nine times. The J gene is TRBJ2-1, the V gene TRBV6-1, with 8 nucleotides matching TRBD2. V dropped 1 base and J dropped 4; count of bases not matched to a gene: 9. The CDR3 runs to 17 residues. Germline V gives CDR1 MNHNS, CDR2 SASEGT. The CDR3: CASSEDGGGRDYNEQFF. CDR3 DNA sequence: TGTGCCAGCAGTGAAGATGGCGGGGGGCGGGATTACAATGAGCAGTTCTTC.

This clone ranks as medium-sized (0.01 to 0.1%). V and J are TRBV30 and TRBJ1-1; 8 positions agree with TRBD1. With V trimmed by 5 bases and J by 1 base, 6 bases remained unmatched. Germline V gene data show CDR1 as GTSNPN and CDR2 as SVGIG (reference sequence). The CDR3 sequence is 14 residues long. CDR3 in amino acids: CAWVGGTGNTEAFF. In DNA form, the CDR3 reads TGTGCCTGGGTAGGGGGGACAGGGAACACTGAAGCTTTCTTT.